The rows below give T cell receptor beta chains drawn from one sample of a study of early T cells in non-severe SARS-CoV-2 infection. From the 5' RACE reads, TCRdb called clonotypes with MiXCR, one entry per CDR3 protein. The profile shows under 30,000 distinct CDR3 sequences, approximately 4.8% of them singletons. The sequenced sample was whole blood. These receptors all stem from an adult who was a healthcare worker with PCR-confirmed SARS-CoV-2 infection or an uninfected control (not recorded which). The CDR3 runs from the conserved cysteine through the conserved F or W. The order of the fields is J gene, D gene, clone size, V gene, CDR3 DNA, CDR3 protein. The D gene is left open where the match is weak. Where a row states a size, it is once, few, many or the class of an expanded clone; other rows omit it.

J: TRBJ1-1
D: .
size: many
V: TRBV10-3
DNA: TGTGCCATCAGCCTTGGACAGAACACTGAAGCTTTCTTT
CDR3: CAISLGQNTEAFF

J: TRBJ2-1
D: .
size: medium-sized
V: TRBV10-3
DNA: TGTGCCATCAGTGCTGGCAATGAGCAGTTCTTC
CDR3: CAISAGNEQFF

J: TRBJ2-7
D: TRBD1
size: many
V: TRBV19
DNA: TGTGCCAGTAGCACGACAGGGGGCAACCTCTACGAGCAGTACTTC
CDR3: CASSTTGGNLYEQYF

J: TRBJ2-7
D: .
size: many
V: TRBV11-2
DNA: TGTGCCAGCAGCCGTACATCATTGGGGTACGAGCAGTACTTC
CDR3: CASSRTSLGYEQYF

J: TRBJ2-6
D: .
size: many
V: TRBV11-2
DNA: TGTGCCAGCAGCCCCCCGGAAGGTTCTGGGGCCAACGTCCTGACTTTC
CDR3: CASSPPEGSGANVLTF

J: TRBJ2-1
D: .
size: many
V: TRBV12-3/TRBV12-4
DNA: TGTGCCAGCAGCCCAAGAGGGTGGAATGAGCAGTTCTTC
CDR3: CASSPRGWNEQFF

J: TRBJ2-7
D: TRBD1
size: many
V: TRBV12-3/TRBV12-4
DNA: TGTGCCAGCAGACCACCCGGGACAGGGATGCACGAGCAGTACTTC
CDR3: CASRPPGTGMHEQYF

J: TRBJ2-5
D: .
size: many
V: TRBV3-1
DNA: TGTGCCAGCAGCCTCCGGACGGAGCAAGAGACCCAGTACTTC
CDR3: CASSLRTEQETQYF

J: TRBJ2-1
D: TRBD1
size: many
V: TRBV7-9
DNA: TGTGCCAGCAGCCCACGGGACAGATACAATGAGCAGTTCTTC
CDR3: CASSPRDRYNEQFF

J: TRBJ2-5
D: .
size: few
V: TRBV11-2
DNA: TGTGCCAGCAGCTTAGATCAGAGCTCCGTCGAGACCCAGTACTTC
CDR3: CASSLDQSSVETQYF

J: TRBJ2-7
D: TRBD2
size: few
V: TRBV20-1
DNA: TGCAGTGCTTCCCGGCTAGCGGCCCCCTACGAGCAGTACTTC
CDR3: CSASRLAAPYEQYF

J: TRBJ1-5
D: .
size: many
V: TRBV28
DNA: TGTGCCAGCAGTTTACTTGGCAGGGAAGGTCAGCCCCAGCATTTT
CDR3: CASSLLGREGQPQHF

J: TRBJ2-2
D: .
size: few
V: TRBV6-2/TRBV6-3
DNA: TGTGCCAGCAGTTACGCCGTTTACAGAACGTTCACCGGGGAGCTGTTTTTT
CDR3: CASSYAVYRTFTGELFF

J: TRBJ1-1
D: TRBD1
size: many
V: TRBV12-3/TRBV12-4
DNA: TGTGCCAGCAGTCTCAGGACAGGGACGTTCATTGAAGCTTTCTTT
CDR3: CASSLRTGTFIEAFF

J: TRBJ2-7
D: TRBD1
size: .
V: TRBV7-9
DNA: TGTGCCAGCGGCTTCCCAGGGGGCTACGAGCAGTACTTC
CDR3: CASGFPGGYEQYF

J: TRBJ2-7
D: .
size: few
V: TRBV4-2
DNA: TGTGCCAGCAGCCACCCGGGTGACAGTCCCTACGAGCAGTACTTC
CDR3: CASSHPGDSPYEQYF

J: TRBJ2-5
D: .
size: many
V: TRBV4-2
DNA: TGTGCCAGCAGCCAAGAGTGGGGCACAGGACGGGAGACCCAGTACTTC
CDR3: CASSQEWGTGRETQYF

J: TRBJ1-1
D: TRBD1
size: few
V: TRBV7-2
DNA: TGTGCCAGCAGCCCGACGGACAGGGGGACCACTGAAGTTTTCTTT
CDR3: CASSPTDRGTTEVFF

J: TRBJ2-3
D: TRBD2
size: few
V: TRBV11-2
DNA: TGTGCCAGCAGCTTAGTAGCGGGATATACGCAGTATTTT
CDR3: CASSLVAGYTQYF

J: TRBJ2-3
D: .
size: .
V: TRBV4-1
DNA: TGCGCCAGCAGCCAAAGGTCCCGGCCTAGCACAGATACGCAGTATTTT
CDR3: CASSQRSRPSTDTQYF

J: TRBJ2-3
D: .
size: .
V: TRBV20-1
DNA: TGCAGTGCCACGGCGGCCAGGGATACGCAGTATTTT
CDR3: CSATAARDTQYF

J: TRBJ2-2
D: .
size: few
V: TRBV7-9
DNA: TGTGCCAGCAGCGAAAGGGGTTGGACCGGGGAGCTGTTTTTT
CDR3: CASSERGWTGELFF

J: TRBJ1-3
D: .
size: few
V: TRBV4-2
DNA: TGTGCCAGCAGCCTCCAAACAGGGTCTTCTGGAAACACCATATATTTT
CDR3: CASSLQTGSSGNTIYF

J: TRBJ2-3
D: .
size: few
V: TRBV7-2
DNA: TGTGCCAGCAGCAATAGCGGTATCGGCACAGATACGCAGTATTTT
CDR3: CASSNSGIGTDTQYF

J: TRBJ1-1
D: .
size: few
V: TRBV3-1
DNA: TGTGCCAGCAGCCAGGGGGCGGCTGAAGCTTTCTTT
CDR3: CASSQGAAEAFF

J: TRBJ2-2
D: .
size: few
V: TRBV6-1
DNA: TGTGCCAGCAAGCTTAGCTCCACCGGGGAGCTGTTTTTT
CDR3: CASKLSSTGELFF

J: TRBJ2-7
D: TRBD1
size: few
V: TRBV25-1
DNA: TGTGCCAGCAGTCCCCTCGCCCCAGGGGGCGCCGGCTACGAGCAGTACTTC
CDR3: CASSPLAPGGAGYEQYF

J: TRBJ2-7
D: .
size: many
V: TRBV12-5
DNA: TGTGCTACGCCGGGAAAATCCTACGAGCAGTACTTC
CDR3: CATPGKSYEQYF

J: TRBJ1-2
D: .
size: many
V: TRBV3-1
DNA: TGTGCCAGCAGCCATCGAACGTACTATGGCTACACCTTC
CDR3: CASSHRTYYGYTF

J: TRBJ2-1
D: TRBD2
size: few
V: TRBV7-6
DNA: TGTGCCAGCAGCTTAGTTGCCTCCGTAGCGGGGGCCTACAATGAGCAGTTCTTC
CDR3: CASSLVASVAGAYNEQFF

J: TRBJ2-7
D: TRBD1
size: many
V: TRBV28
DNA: TGTGCCAGCAGGCGCCTGACAGGGGACCACGAGCAGTACTTC
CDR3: CASRRLTGDHEQYF

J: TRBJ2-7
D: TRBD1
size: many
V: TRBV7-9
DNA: TGTGCCAGCAGTAAAGGGACAGCAAAGTCCTACGAGCAGTACTTC
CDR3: CASSKGTAKSYEQYF

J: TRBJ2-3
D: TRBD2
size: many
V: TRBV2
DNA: TGTGCCAGCAGGCGGACTAGCGGGAGCGCAGATACGCAGTATTTT
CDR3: CASRRTSGSADTQYF

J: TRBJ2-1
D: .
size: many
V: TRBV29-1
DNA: TGCAGCGTAGATGTGACAGTTATCTACAATGAGCAGTTCTTC
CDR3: CSVDVTVIYNEQFF

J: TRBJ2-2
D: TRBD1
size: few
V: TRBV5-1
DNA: TGCGCCAGCAGCCAGGTACCCGGGACAGCGAACACCGGGGAGCTGTTTTTT
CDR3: CASSQVPGTANTGELFF

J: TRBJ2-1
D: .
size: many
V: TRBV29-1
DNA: TGCAGCGTTGTTGGGGGAAGCTCCTACAATGAGCAGTTCTTC
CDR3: CSVVGGSSYNEQFF

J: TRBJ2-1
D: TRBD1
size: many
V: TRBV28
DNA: TGTGCCAGCGACGACAGGGGGCTGGACAATGAGCAGTTCTTC
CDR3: CASDDRGLDNEQFF

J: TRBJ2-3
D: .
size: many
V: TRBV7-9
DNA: TGTGCCAGCAGCTTTGCAACTAACACAGATACGCAGTATTTT
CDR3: CASSFATNTDTQYF

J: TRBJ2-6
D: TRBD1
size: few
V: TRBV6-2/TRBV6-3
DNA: TGTGCCAGCAGCGATAGGACAGGGAGCTCTGGGGCCAACGTCCTGACTTTC
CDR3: CASSDRTGSSGANVLTF

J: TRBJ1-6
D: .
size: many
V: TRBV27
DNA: TGTGCCAGCAGTTTCCTGAATTCACCCCTCCACTTT
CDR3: CASSFLNSPLHF

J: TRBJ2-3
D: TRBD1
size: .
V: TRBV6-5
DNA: TGTGCCAGCAAACCGACAGGGACCGCAGATACGCAGTATTTT
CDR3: CASKPTGTADTQYF

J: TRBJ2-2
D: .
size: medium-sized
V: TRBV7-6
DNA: TGTGCCAGCAGCCGGGGACAGAACACCGGGGAGCTGTTTTTT
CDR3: CASSRGQNTGELFF

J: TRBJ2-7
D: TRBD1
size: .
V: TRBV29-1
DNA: TGCAGCGGTGGGACAGGGGGCTACGAGCAGTACTTC
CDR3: CSGGTGGYEQYF

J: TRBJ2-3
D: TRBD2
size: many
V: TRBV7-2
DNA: TGTGCCAGCAGTCCAGCGGGAGGGGGGGTTAGCACAGATACGCAGTATTTT
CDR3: CASSPAGGGVSTDTQYF

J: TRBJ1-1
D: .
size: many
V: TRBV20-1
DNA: TGCAGTGCTAGAGCTATGGGGGCTGGCACTGAAGCTTTCTTT
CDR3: CSARAMGAGTEAFF

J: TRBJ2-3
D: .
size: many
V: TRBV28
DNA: TGTGCCACAGAGGGTTGGGGGGTGATTACAGATACGCAGTATTTT
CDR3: CATEGWGVITDTQYF

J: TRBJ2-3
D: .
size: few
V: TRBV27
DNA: TGTGCCAGCTCACCCTCGGACACCCCCCGGTGGTGGGGTACGCAGTATTTT
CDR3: CASSPSDTPRWWGTQYF

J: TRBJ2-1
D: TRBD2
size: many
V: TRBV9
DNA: TGTGCCAGCAGCGTAACGGGACTAGCGGGTCCAATGAGCTCCTACAATGAGCAGTTCTTC
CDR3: CASSVTGLAGPMSSYNEQFF

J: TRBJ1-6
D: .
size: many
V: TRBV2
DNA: TGTGCCAGCAGTACCCAGGGAGGTAATTCACCCCTCCACTTT
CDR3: CASSTQGGNSPLHF

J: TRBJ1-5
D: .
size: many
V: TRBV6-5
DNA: TGTGCCAGCAGCCCCTATAGCAATCAGCCCCAGCATTTT
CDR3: CASSPYSNQPQHF

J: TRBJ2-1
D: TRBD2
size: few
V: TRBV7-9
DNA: TGTGCCAGCAGCCCTCTAGCGGGAGGGCCTAGGAATGAGCAGTTCTTC
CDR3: CASSPLAGGPRNEQFF

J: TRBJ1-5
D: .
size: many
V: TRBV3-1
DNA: TGTGCCAGCAGCCAAAGTGATAGCAATCAGCCCCAGCATTTT
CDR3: CASSQSDSNQPQHF